The 27 T cell receptor beta chains below were found in one sample sequenced in a study of response to subunit inactivated influenza vaccine. TCRdb re-derived calls from the RT-PCR reads in MiXCR, one entry per CDR3 protein. The sample includes approximately 480,000 distinct CDR3 sequences, about 10% of them seen just once. This specimen was PBMCs from blood, taken 45 days after vaccination. These receptors were collected from a man aged 45-65 years who received an inactivated influenza vaccine.

V gene TRBV6-2 or TRBV6-3 combines with J gene TRBJ2-7; TRBD1 matches 7 bases. From germline, CDR1 is MNHEY and CDR2 SVGEGT. V shed 3 bases, J shed 2 bases, and the junction held 4 bases outside the gene matches. The CDR3 contains 14 residues. The CDR3 here is CASSYNQGAYEQYF. In nucleotides, the CDR3 is TGTGCCAGCAGTTATAATCAGGGGGCCTACGAGCAGTACTTC.

This clonotype occurred a few times. V gene TRBV4-3 combines with J gene TRBJ2-1; D remains unclear. This CDR3 comprises 16 residues. Per the germline V gene, CDR1 is LGHNA and CDR2 is YSLEER. V gave up 0 bases and J gave up 4 bases, with 13 bases separating them. CDR3 region: CASSQDGPLFYNEQFF. DNA for the CDR3: TGCGCCAGCAGCCAAGATGGGCCCTTATTTTACAATGAGCAGTTCTTC.

This clonotype was seen many times. The V and J genes are TRBV10-3 and TRBJ2-1; tentative D call: TRBD1 (5 bases). Germline V gives CDR1 ENHRY, CDR2 SYGVKD. V was cut by 4 bases and J by 6 bases, with 16 bases left in between. This CDR3 spans 15 amino acids. CDR3 in DNA: TGTGCCATCAGTGGGGGCCCTGAAGGGTTCAATGAGCAGTTCTTC. Amino acid sequence: CAISGGPEGFNEQFF.

This clonotype was seen ten or more times. This rearrangement joins TRBV29-1 to TRBJ2-7, with TRBD1 as a possible D gene (5 bases). The CDR3 covers 12 residues. Trimming took off 5 bases at V and 0 bases at J, with 8 bases between the two ends. The germline V gene encodes CDR1 SQVTM and CDR2 ANQGSEA. This chain's CDR3 is CSVRQSSYEQYF. In nucleotides, the CDR3 is TGCAGCGTTAGACAGAGCTCCTACGAGCAGTACTTC.

This sequence joins TRBV7-6 and TRBJ1-1, with 10 bases fitting TRBD1. Germline trimming cut 5 bases from V and 7 bases from J; bases unmatched to any gene: 4. The length of the CDR3 is 13 residues. CDR1 is SGHVS, CDR2 FNYEAQ, per germline. The DNA for the CDR3 is TGTGCCAGCAGCCCCGGGACAGGGGATGAAGCTTTCTTT. Translated, it gives CASSPGTGDEAFF.

This clonotype was seen ten or more times. The V and J genes are TRBV7-9 and TRBJ2-7; TRBD2 matches 9 bases. The CDR3 contains 14 residues. V trimming: 1 base; J trimming: 3 bases; junction bases outside the gene matches: 1. CDR1 and CDR2 from the germline V gene are SEHNR and FQNEAQ (reference sequence). The CDR3 region has the DNA TGTGCCAGCAGCTTAGATAGCGGGGGCTACGAGCAGTACTTC. Protein sequence: CASSLDSGGYEQYF. The full variable domain, its missing parts supplied by reference TRBV7-9 and TRBJ2-7, is DTGVSQNPRHKITKRGQNVTFRCDPISEHNRLYWYRQTLGQGPEFLTYFQNEAQLEKSRLLSDRFSAERPKGSFSTLEIQRTEQGDSAMYLCASSLDSGGYEQYFGPGTRLTVT.

This clonotype has just a few counts. The V call is TRBV4-3, the J call TRBJ2-1; 8 bases map to TRBD2. Germline lookup yields CDR1 LGHNA and CDR2 YSLEER. The length of the CDR3 is 17 residues. V shed 0 bases, J shed 2 bases, and the junction held 6 bases outside the gene matches. The CDR3 here is CASSQDLGTRAYNEQFF. The CDR3 DNA follows: TGCGCCAGCAGCCAAGATCTAGGGACTAGAGCCTACAATGAGCAGTTCTTC.

The chain combines TRBV20-1 with TRBJ2-1; maybe TRBD2 (7 bases). Germline CDR1 and CDR2: DFQATT and SNEGSKA (reference sequence). The V gene lost 3 bases and the J gene lost 6 bases, with 12 bases spanning the gap. The CDR3 sequence is 13 residues long. The CDR3 sequence is CSASAGARNEQFF. CDR3 nucleotide sequence: TGCAGTGCTAGTGCGGGGGCCCGCAATGAGCAGTTCTTC.

The V gene is TRBV2, the J gene TRBJ2-2; 11 positions match TRBD2. CDR1 and CDR2 (germline): SNHLY, FYNNEI. V shed 2 bases and J 6 bases; nucleotides not matched to a gene: 2. This CDR3 has 15 residues. The CDR3 DNA is TGTGCCAGCAGTGAATTGACTAGCGGGGCCGGGGAGCTGTTTTTT. This translates into CASSELTSGAGELFF.

This clonotype was counted only a few times. The chain couples TRBV5-1 to TRBJ2-2, with 8 bases fitting TRBD2. The V segment lost 4 bases and the J segment 1 base; nucleotides outside the gene matches: 3. The CDR3 totals 15 residues. The germline gives CDR1 SGHRS, CDR2 YFSETQ. The CDR3 DNA reads as TGCGCCAGCAGCGGTAGCGGGGTGAACACCGGGGAGCTGTTTTTT. Protein: CASSGSGVNTGELFF.

The V gene is TRBV7-2, the J gene TRBJ2-5; 10 bases agree with TRBD2. The V gene's germline CDR1 is SGHTA and CDR2 FQGNSA. This CDR3 region has 15 residues. V lost 0 bases to trimming and J lost 7 bases; unmatched junction nucleotides: 5. CDR3 nucleotide sequence: TGTGCCAGCAGCTTAGCGGCGGCTAGCGGGGGGACCCAGTACTTC. Its translation is CASSLAAASGGTQYF.

This clonotype was counted a few times. This rearrangement joins TRBV12-5 to TRBJ2-1; 7 bases are shared with TRBD2. This CDR3 region has 17 residues. J gave up 0 bases and V 0 bases, and 5 bases lay outside the gene matches. From germline, CDR1 is LGHNT and CDR2 FRNRAP. The CDR3 sequence: CASGLVLAGASYNEQFF. CDR3 sequence (DNA): TGTGCTAGTGGTTTGGTACTGGCGGGAGCCTCCTACAATGAGCAGTTCTTC.

The chain joins TRBV9 to TRBJ2-7; 12 nucleotides align to TRBD1. V shed 0 bases, J shed 6 bases, and the junction held 7 bases outside the gene matches. Looked up from germline, CDR1 is SGDLS and CDR2 is YYNGEE. The CDR3 totals 16 residues. The CDR3 DNA follows: TGTGCCAGCAGCGTAGAGGGACAGGGGGCGTTGAGCGAGCAGTACTTC. It yields the protein CASSVEGQGALSEQYF. The full variable domain, rest sourced from reference TRBV9 and TRBJ2-7, is DSGVTQTPKHLITATGQRVTLRCSPRSGDLSVYWYQQSLDQGLQFLIQYYNGEERAKGNILERFSAQQFPDLHSELNLSSLELGDSALYFCASSVEGQGALSEQYFGPGTRLTVT.

The chain is built from TRBV12-3 or TRBV12-4 and TRBJ2-2; D unclear. V lost 3 bases and J lost 0, with 11 bases in between. The CDR3 is 16 amino acids. CDR3 loop: CASSFGLTANTGELFF. In DNA, the CDR3 is TGTGCCAGCAGTTTCGGCCTAACAGCGAACACCGGGGAGCTGTTTTTT.

This clonotype occurred many times. This chain joins TRBV20-1 and TRBJ2-7, with 14 bases that match TRBD2. Germline values: CDR1 DFQATT, CDR2 SNEGSKA (reference sequence). With V trimmed by 0 bases and J by 1 base, 11 bases remained unmatched. The CDR3 extends over 19 amino acids. Written as DNA, the CDR3 is TGCAGTGCTAGAGATCAAGGACTAGCGGGAGGTAAATTTTCCTACGAGCAGTACTTC. It codes for CSARDQGLAGGKFSYEQYF.

This clonotype was detected only a few times. This rearrangement joins TRBV28 to TRBJ1-5; D gene uncertain. The CDR3 extends over 15 amino acids. CDR1 is MDHEN and CDR2 is SYDVKM in the germline V gene. The V end was cut by 5 bases, the J end by 9 bases, with 20 bases between. The CDR3 DNA reads as TGTGCCAGCAGTCCCCCGGACGCCCAAGTGTCGCCCCAGCATTTT. It specifies CASSPPDAQVSPQHF.

This clonotype was counted between two and nine times. V usage is TRBV20-1 and J usage is TRBJ1-4; 7 bases line up with TRBD1. After removal of 6 bases from V and 7 bases from J, the junction contained 8 bases not matched to a gene. Germline-derived CDR1 and CDR2 are DFQATT and SNEGSKA (reference sequence). The length of the CDR3 is 13 residues. The CDR3 sequence: CSATGTVVEKLFF. The DNA of the CDR3 is TGCAGTGCCACCGGGACAGTGGTTGAAAAACTGTTTTTT.

This clonotype was counted a few times. V gene TRBV2 combines with J gene TRBJ2-5; D is uncertain. CDR1 and CDR2 from the germline V gene are SNHLY and FYNNEI. This CDR3 comprises 14 residues. Trimming removed 5 bases at V and 0 bases at J, with 10 bases between. The CDR3 DNA reads as TGTGCCAGCAGTTGGTCTAGAGACCAAGAGACCCAGTACTTC. Amino acid sequence: CASSWSRDQETQYF.

V usage is TRBV7-2 and J usage is TRBJ1-2; D perhaps matches TRBD1 (5 bases). This CDR3 contains 15 residues. V was pared by 11 bases and J by 0 bases, with 19 bases between. Germline-derived CDR1 and CDR2 are SGHTA and FQGNSA. The CDR3 region is CALREGPSSNYGYTF. In DNA, the CDR3 is TGTGCCCTTAGGGAGGGGCCCTCCTCTAACTATGGCTACACCTTC.

This clonotype has only a few counts. The J gene is TRBJ1-1, the V gene TRBV12-3 or TRBV12-4, with 10 bases fitting TRBD1. CDR3 size: 15 residues. Trimming cost V 6 bases and J 2 bases; bases outside gene matches: 6. The CDR3 coding sequence is TGTGCCAGCAGAAAGACAGGGGGCGCAAACACTGAAGCTTTCTTT. It yields the protein CASRKTGGANTEAFF.

This chain joins TRBV7-2 and TRBJ2-1; D gene unclear. Trimming left V 1 base short and J 7 bases short, with 14 bases between. From germline, CDR1 is SGHTA and CDR2 FQGNSA. The CDR3 loop spans 15 amino acids. The chain's CDR3 is CASSLGRTSLNEQFF. CDR3 sequence (DNA): TGTGCCAGCAGCTTAGGACGGACCTCCCTTAATGAGCAGTTCTTC. The complete variable domain, with remaining parts taken from reference TRBV7-2 and TRBJ2-1, reads GAGVSQSPSNKVTEKGKDVELRCDPISGHTALYWYRQSLGQGLEFLIYFQGNSAPDKSGLPSDRFSAERTGGSVSTLTIQRTQQEDSAVYLCASSLGRTSLNEQFFGPGTRLTVL.

The chain recombines TRBV5-1 with TRBJ2-7, with a weak D call TRBD2 (5 bases). The CDR3 sequence is 14 residues long. From germline, CDR1 is SGHRS and CDR2 YFSETQ. The germline V and J ends were trimmed by 4 bases and 2 bases, with 13 bases remaining between them. The CDR3 DNA reads TGCGCCAGCAGCCAGTCCCACGGGGCCTACGAGCAGTACTTC. Protein: CASSQSHGAYEQYF.

This clonotype was seen more than once but under ten times. The chain is built from TRBV6-5 and TRBJ2-5; D is possibly TRBD1 (5 bases). V lost 2 bases and J lost 6, with 13 bases in between. The germline gives CDR1 MNHEY, CDR2 SVGAGI. CDR3 length equals 14 residues. The CDR3 sequence: CASSYGAGWQTQYF. In DNA, the CDR3 is TGTGCCAGCAGTTACGGGGCAGGGTGGCAGACCCAGTACTTC.

The chain joins TRBV7-2 to TRBJ1-3, with 7 nucleotides matching TRBD1. Unmatched junction bases numbered 11, after V lost 6 bases and J lost 6 bases. Germline CDR1 is SGHTA and CDR2 is FQGNSA. There are 15 residues in the CDR3. The CDR3 DNA reads as TGTGCCAGCAGTTCCTCGACAGGGTTAGAAAACACCATATATTTT. This sequence encodes CASSSSTGLENTIYF.

The sample holds one count of this clonotype. CDR3: CALRGPGEETQYF. In DNA form, the CDR3 reads TGTGCCCTCAGGGGGCCAGGGGAAGAGACCCAGTACTTC. This chain links TRBV30 with TRBJ2-5, with 8 bases lining up with TRBD1. V was pared by 8 bases and J by 3 bases, with 8 bases of the junction left unmatched. CDR1 GTSNPN and CDR2 SVGIG come from the germline V gene (reference sequence). There are 13 residues in the CDR3.

This clonotype was counted at least ten times. This rearrangement joins TRBV12-3 or TRBV12-4 to TRBJ2-7; perhaps D is TRBD1 or TRBD2 (5 bases each). Trimming shortened V by 6 bases and J by 6 bases, and 12 bases separated the two germline ends. This CDR3 has 12 amino acids. The CDR3 loop reads CASSHHGGEQYF. CDR3 DNA sequence: TGTGCCAGCAGCCATCATGGGGGCGAGCAGTACTTC.

This rearrangement joins TRBV6-5 to TRBJ2-2; a possible D gene is TRBD2 (6 bases). Germline V lookup: CDR1 MNHEY, CDR2 SVGAGI. V was trimmed by 4 bases and J by 0 bases, leaving 12 bases between them. The CDR3 consists of 16 residues. This CDR3 is CASSFFGGANTGELFF. The CDR3, as DNA: TGTGCCAGCAGTTTTTTCGGGGGAGCGAACACCGGGGAGCTGTTTTTT.